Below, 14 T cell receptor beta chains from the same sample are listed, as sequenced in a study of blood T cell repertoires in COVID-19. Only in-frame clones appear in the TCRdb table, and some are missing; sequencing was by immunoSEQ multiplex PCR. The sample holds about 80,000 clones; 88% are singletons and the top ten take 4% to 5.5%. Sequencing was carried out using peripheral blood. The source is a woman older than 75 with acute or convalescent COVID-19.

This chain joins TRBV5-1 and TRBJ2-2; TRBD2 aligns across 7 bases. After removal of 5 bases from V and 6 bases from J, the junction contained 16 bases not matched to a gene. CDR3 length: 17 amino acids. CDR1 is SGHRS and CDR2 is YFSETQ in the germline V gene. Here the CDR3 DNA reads TGCGCCAGCAGTCGTGGCGGGGGATTAGAGTCAGCCGGGGAGCTGTTTTTT. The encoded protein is CASSRGGGLESAGELFF.

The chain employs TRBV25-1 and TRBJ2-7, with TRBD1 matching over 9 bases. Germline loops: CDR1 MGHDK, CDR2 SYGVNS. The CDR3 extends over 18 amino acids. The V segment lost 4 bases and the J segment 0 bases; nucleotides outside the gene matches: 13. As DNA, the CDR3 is TGTGCCAGCAGTGGAGAGGGGACAGGGCATTCTCGCTCCTACGAGCAGTACTTC. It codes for CASSGEGTGHSRSYEQYF.

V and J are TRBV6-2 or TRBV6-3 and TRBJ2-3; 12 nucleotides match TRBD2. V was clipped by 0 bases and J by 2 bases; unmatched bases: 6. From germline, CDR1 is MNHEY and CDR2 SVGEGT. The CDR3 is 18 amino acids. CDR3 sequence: CASSYSRASGRVTDTQYF. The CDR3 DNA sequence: TGTGCCAGCAGTTACTCGAGGGCTAGCGGGAGGGTCACAGATACGCAGTATTTT.

CDR3: CASSAGRVGAEAFF. The CDR3, as DNA: TGCGCCAGCAGCGCGGGACGGGTTGGGGCTGAAGCTTTCTTT. The chain links TRBV5-1 to TRBJ1-1, with TRBD1 as a possible D gene (5 bases). V dropped 4 bases and J dropped 6 bases, with 16 bases sitting between them. The CDR3 spans 14 residues. CDR1 is SGHRS, CDR2 YFSETQ, per germline.

DNA for the CDR3: TGTGCCAGTTTGATTTACGACACTCTAAACACTGAAGCTTTCTTT. Its translation is CASLIYDTLNTEAFF. The chain carries TRBV2 and TRBJ1-1; D is unclear. The V gene lost 9 bases and the J gene lost 2 bases, with 19 bases spanning the gap. The CDR3 spans 15 residues. Germline V lookup: CDR1 SNHLY, CDR2 FYNNEI.

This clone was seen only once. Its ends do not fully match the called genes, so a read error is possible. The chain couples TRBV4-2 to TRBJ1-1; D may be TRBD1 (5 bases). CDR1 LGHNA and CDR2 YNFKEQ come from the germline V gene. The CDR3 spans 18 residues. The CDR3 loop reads CVSSQGVGGQRVNTEAFF. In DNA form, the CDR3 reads TGTGTCAGCAGCCAAGGGGTCGGCGGGCAGCGCGTGAACACTGAAGCTTTCTTT.

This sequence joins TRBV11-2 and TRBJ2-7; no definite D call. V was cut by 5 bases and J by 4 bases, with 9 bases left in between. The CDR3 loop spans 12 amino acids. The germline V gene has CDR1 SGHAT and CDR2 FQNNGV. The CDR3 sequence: CASSKAGYEQYF. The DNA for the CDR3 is TGTGCCAGCAGCAAGGCCGGGTACGAGCAGTACTTC.

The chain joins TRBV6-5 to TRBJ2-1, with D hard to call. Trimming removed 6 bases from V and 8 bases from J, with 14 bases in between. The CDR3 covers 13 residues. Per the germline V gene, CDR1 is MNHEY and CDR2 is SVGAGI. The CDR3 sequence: CASSRSGGDEQFF. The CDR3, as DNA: TGTGCCAGCAGCCGGAGTGGCGGCGATGAGCAGTTCTTC.

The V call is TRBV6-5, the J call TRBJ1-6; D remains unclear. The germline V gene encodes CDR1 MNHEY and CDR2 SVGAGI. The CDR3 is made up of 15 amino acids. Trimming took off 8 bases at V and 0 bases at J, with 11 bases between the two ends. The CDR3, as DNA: TGTGCCAGCGGCAGGAAGAGCTCCTATAATTCACCCCTCCACTTT. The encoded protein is CASGRKSSYNSPLHF.

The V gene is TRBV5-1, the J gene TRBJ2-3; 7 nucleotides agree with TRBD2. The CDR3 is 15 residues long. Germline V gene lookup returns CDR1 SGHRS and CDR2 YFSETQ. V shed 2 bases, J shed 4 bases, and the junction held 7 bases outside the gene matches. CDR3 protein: CASSFSGTNSDTQYF. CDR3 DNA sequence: TGCGCCAGCAGCTTCTCGGGGACTAACTCAGATACGCAGTATTTT.

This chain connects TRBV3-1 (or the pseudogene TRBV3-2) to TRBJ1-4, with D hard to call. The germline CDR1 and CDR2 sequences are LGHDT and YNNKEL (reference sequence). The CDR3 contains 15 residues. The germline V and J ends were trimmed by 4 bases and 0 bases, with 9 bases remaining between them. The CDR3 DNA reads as TGTGCCAGCAGCCTAACAACTACAACTAATGAAAAACTGTTTTTT. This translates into CASSLTTTTNEKLFF.

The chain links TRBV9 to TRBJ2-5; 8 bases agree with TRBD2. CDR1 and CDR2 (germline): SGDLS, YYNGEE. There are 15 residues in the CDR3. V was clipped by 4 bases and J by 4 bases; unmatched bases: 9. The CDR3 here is CASSPGGDGGETQYF. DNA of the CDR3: TGTGCCAGCAGCCCCGGGGGGGACGGAGGAGAGACCCAGTACTTC.

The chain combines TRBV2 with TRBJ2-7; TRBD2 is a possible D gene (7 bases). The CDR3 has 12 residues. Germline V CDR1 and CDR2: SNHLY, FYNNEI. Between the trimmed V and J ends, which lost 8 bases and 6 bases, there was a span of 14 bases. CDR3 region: CASQIRGGEQYF. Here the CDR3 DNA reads TGTGCCAGCCAAATTAGGGGGGGCGAGCAGTACTTC.

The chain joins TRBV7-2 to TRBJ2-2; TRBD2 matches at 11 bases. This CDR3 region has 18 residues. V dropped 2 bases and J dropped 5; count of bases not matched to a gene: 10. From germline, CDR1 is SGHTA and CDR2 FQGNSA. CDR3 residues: CASSLLLDLAGGTGELFF. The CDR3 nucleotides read TGTGCCAGCAGCTTACTTTTAGATCTAGCGGGGGGTACCGGGGAGCTGTTTTTT.